This entry describes one TCR beta chain. This clonotype was recorded at least ten times. This clone's antigen is unknown. Per-base qualities were not stored, and no clone one base away is much larger. In light of the paper, this sample's time point label describes: newly diagnosed GD, antithyroid drugs for less than 3 months. For both TCR sequencing and RNA sequencing, RNA was extracted from PBMCs in TRIzol. The diagnosis of Graves' disease was made according to American Thyroid Association guidelines. Patients for the study were recruited at an endocrinology department in Xi'an, China. Each patient gave approximately 10 milliliters of peripheral blood, collected in an EDTA anticoagulant tube. PBMCs were isolated by Ficoll Paque Plus density gradient separation without further T cell sorting. An Agilent 2100 Bioanalyzer and agarose gel were used to assess RNA quality, and a NanoDrop 2000 was used to measure RNA concentration.

The sample belongs to a study of regulatory T cells in long-lasting Graves disease (dated by TCRdb to 2020 to 2023). General notes on the study: Newly diagnosed Graves' disease patients had taken antithyroid drugs for less than 3 months. This study used TCR sequencing and RNA sequencing of peripheral blood to compare persistent Graves' disease patients against newly diagnosed Graves' disease patients. The study was registered as a clinical trial and conducted in China. A total of roughly 35 samples underwent TCR sequencing: 13 from persistent and approximately 20 from newly diagnosed Graves' disease patients.

Overall results and qualifications from the work: Compared with newly diagnosed patients, persistent Graves' disease patients had lower TCR Shannon entropy and fewer highly expanded clones, which suggests clonal expansion. Sequencing and analysis were restricted to the TCR beta chain. Only peripheral blood was studied, because thyroid tissue, the primary lesion, was inaccessible. TRBV28, TRBJ1-2 and TRBJ2-5 were preferentially used in persistent disease, while TRBV20-1 and TRBJ2-1 were favored in newly diagnosed disease. Patients with persistent disease shared more public clonotypes (around 2,700) than newly diagnosed patients did (roughly 970). The authors acknowledged the small sample size as a limitation that may reduce accuracy.

The library was made by multiplex PCR. Reads for this sample came from an Illumina HiSeq 4000. To build TCR beta libraries, CDR3 regions were amplified by Arm-PCR using iRepertoire HTBI primers. Gel purification was performed on PCR products prior to sequencing. Under the source paper's analysis protocol: Gene usage analysis of CDR3 amino acid clonotypes used the 60 to 75 TRBV and about 13 TRBJ segments found across samples. COPE and FqMerger were used to merge filtered high-quality paired reads into contigs. BLAST was used to align contigs to IMGT TRBV, TRBD and TRBJ reference genes, and CDR3 was defined according to IMGT. Any clonotype with a frequency above 0.1% was counted as a highly expanded clone. Repertoire diversity was measured by Shannon entropy, and V-J evenness by the Gini coefficient. Clonotypes shared by more than one individual were considered public. The public reads were reanalyzed by TCRdb: fastp trimming at Q25, MiXCR alignment, in-frame beta chains only. One record per CDR3 amino acid sequence lists the most common genes and DNA. The V and J calls, along with clone size, are taken from TCRdb and not from the paper's own processing. This sample comprises more than 300,000 distinct CDR3 sequences, roughly 10% of them detected only once. The ten largest account for approximately 17% of the sample.

In the germline V gene, CDR1 corresponds to SGHVS and CDR2 to FQNEAQ. From its cysteine to its phenylalanine, the CDR3 spans 16 amino acids. Kept here is only the CDR3 DNA, which spans 48 bases and is read in frame from base 1. The germline ends are 17 bases apart after V is trimmed by 4 bases and J by 2 bases. This sample was shared with a second study, whose subject was T cells in Graves' hyperthyroidism and ophthalmopathy. Looking at the second paper: Stable Graves' hyperthyroidism was defined as no progression to ophthalmopathy during 18 months of follow-up. The hyperthyroidism patients were between 18 and 65 years old and newly diagnosed, with a disease duration of less than 2 months. Exclusion was applied to patients with uncontrolled infections, other autoimmune diseases, pregnancy or lactation. Clinical symptoms, serum thyroxine and TRAb, thyroid ultrasound, and orbital computed tomography formed the basis for the diagnoses. For the first round of RT-PCR on the TCR CDR3, the HTBI primer set was used together with the Qiagen OneStep RT-PCR kit. Most expanded thyroid clonotypes (frequency above 0.001) were also detected in blood, a finding suggesting that blood repertoires may reflect thyroid immune responses. A 13 V-J signature model separated ophthalmopathy from stable hyperthyroidism, with just over 85% sensitivity and about 81% specificity in cross-validation and 80%/75% in testing. In validation, the model predicted progression to ophthalmopathy a median of roughly 6.2 months before onset, with roughly 70% sensitivity and 72.22% specificity. To identify distinguishing TCR V-J signatures, a discovery cohort of about 95 patients was used, comprising 43 with Graves' ophthalmopathy and 57 with stable Graves' hyperthyroidism. Prospective prediction of ophthalmopathy was tested in an independent validation cohort consisting of some 18 hyperthyroidism patients and around 17 patients who later progressed to ophthalmopathy. For training and testing, the 100 or so patients in the discovery cohort were randomly divided in a 7:3 ratio. In addition, the study compared T-cell repertoires in thyroid tissue and in blood from roughly 6 Graves' hyperthyroidism patients. After sampling, hyperthyroidism patients received methimazole starting at 30 mg daily, and ophthalmopathy patients received high-dose intravenous methylprednisolone. A second multiplex PCR round built the libraries, followed by size selection and purification. Libraries were sequenced paired-end with 100 bp reads on an Illumina HiSeq2000. SOAPnuke was used to process the raw data, removing reads that contained adapters or uncalled bases, had a mean Phred below 15, or lacked an exact match to the constant primer or identifier. COPE v1.2.5 was used to merge high-quality paired reads, and clonotypes were defined as unique nucleotide sequences. MiTCR v1.1 was used to align the clonotypes against IMGT TRBV, TRBD and TRBJ reference segments. The analysis included only V-J combinations with a frequency above 0.0001, which together covered 98% to 99.2% of the repertoires. The TCS score was defined as F50 (clonal expansion) divided by E x V (chaos), with BLOSUM62-based TCRdist calculated between CDR3 peptides within each V-J. Welch's t-statistics and random forest reduced several hundred V-J features to under 15, which were used in a naive Bayes classifier (R e1071). No statistical method was used to fix the sample size in advance, and group allocation was not hidden from the investigators. The paper reports TCR Vbeta CDR3 sequencing of some 140 peripheral blood samples: approximately 43 ophthalmopathy, under 85 hyperthyroidism and around 17 progressor patients.

The sequenced sample was peripheral blood mononuclear cells (PBMCs), obtained at new diagnosis, from a patient treated with antithyroid drugs. The sequence was obtained from a young woman with Graves disease. Donor details come from another sample of the same person, matched by shared clones. The sequence links TRBV7-8 to TRBJ2-5; TRBD2 is a weak D gene call, 5 bases matching. The CDR3 loop reads CASSSAALRGQETQYF. The nucleotide sequence is TGTGCCAGCAGCTCAGCCGCTTTACGGGGTCAAGAGACCCAGTACTTC.